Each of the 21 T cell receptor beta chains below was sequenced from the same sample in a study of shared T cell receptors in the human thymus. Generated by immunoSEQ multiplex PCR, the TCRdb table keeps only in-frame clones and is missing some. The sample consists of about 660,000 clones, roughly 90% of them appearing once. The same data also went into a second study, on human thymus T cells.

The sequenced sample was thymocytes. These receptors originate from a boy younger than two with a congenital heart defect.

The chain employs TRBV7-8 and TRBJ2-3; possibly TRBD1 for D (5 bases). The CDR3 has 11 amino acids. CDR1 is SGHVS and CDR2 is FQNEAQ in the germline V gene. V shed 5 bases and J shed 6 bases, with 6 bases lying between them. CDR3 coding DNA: TGTGCCAGCAGCGCAGGGGATACGCAGTATTTT. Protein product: CASSAGDTQYF.

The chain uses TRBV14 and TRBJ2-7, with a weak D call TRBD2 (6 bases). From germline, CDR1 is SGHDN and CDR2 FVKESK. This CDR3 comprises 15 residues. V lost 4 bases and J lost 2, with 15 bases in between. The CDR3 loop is CASSLVAAGAYEQYF. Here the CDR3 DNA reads TGTGCCAGCAGCCTCGTAGCGGCAGGTGCCTACGAGCAGTACTTC.

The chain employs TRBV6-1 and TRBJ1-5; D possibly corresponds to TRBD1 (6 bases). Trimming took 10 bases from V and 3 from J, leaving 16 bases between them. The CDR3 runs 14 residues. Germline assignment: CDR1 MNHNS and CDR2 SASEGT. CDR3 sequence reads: CATNSRGPNQPQHF. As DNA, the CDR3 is TGTGCCACCAACTCCAGGGGACCCAATCAGCCCCAGCATTTT.

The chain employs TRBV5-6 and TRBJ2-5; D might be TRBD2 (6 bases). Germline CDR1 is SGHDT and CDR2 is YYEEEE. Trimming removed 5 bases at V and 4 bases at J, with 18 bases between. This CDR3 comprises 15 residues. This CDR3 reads CASRSGRLVGETQYF. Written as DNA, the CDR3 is TGTGCCAGCAGGAGCGGGCGTCTAGTCGGAGAGACCCAGTACTTC.

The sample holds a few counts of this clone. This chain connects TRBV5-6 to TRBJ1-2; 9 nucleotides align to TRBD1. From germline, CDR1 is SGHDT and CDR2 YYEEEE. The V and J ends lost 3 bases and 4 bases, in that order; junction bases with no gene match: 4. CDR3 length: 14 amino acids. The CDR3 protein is CASSWTGVGYGYTF. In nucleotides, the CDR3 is TGTGCCAGCAGCTGGACAGGGGTAGGCTATGGCTACACCTTC.

This CDR3 reads CSVVVEREVDEQFF. The CDR3, as DNA: TGCAGCGTTGTGGTGGAGCGGGAGGTCGATGAGCAGTTCTTC. The chain is built from TRBV29-1 and TRBJ2-1, with 9 bases that match TRBD2. With 4 bases clipped from V and 8 bases from J, the junction kept 9 bases outside the gene matches. This CDR3 contains 14 residues. CDR1 and CDR2 from the germline V gene are SQVTM and ANQGSEA.

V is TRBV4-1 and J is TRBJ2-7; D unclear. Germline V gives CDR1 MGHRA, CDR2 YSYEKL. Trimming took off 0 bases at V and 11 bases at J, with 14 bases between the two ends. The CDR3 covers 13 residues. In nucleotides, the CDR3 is TGCGCCAGCAGCCAAGATCTGGGCTGGCGTGAGTACTTC. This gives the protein CASSQDLGWREYF.

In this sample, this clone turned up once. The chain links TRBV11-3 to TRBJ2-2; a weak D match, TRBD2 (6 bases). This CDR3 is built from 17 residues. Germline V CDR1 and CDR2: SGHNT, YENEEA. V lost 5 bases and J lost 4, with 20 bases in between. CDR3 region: CASSQVGSGVATGELFF. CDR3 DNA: TGTGCCAGCAGCCAGGTCGGATCGGGAGTTGCCACCGGGGAGCTGTTTTTT.

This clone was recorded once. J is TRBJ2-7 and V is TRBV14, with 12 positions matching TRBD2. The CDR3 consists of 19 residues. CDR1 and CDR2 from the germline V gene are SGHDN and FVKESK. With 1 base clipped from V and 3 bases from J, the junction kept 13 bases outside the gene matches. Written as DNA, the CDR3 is TGTGCCAGCAGCCAAGGATATTTGGGGCTAGCGGGAGGGTTCTACGAGCAGTACTTC. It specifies CASSQGYLGLAGGFYEQYF. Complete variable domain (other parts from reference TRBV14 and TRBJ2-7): EAGVTQFPSHSVIEKGQTVTLRCDPISGHDNLYWYRRVMGKEIKFLLHFVKESKQDESGMPNNRFLAERTGGTYSTLKVQPAELEDSGVYFCASSQGYLGLAGGFYEQYFGPGTRLTVT.

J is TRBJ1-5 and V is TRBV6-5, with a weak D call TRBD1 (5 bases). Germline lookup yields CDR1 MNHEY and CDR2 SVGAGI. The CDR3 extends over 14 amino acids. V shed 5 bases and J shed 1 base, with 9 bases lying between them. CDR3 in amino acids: CASSPRGSNQPQHF. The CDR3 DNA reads TGTGCCAGCAGTCCCCGGGGGAGCAATCAGCCCCAGCATTTT.

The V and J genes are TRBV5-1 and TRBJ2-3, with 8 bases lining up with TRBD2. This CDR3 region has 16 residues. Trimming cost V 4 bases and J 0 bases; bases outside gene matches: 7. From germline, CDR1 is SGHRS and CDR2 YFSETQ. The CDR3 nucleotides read TGCGCCAGCAGCAGAACCCGGGGGGGTAGCACAGATACGCAGTATTTT. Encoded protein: CASSRTRGGSTDTQYF.

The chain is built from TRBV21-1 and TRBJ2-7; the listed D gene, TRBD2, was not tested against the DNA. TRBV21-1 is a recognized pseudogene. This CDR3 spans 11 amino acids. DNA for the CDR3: TGTGCCAGCAGCACTACCCACGAGCAGTACTTC. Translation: CASSTTHEQYF.

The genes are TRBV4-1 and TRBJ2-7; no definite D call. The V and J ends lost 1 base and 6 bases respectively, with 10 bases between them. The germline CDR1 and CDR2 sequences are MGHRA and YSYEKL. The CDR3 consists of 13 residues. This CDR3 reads CASSQGLVGEQYF. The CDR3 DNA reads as TGCGCCAGCAGCCAAGGCCTAGTGGGCGAGCAGTACTTC.

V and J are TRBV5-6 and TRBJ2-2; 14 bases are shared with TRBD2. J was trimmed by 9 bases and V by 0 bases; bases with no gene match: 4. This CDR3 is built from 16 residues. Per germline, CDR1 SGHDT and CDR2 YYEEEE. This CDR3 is CASSLGLAGGPRELFF. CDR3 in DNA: TGTGCCAGCAGCTTGGGACTAGCGGGAGGGCCGCGGGAGCTGTTTTTT.

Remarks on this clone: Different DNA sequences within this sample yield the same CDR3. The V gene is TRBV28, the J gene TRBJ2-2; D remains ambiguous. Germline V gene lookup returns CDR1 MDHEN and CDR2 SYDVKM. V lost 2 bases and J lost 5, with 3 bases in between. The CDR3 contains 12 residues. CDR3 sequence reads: CASSLRTGELFF. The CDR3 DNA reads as TGTGCCAGCAGTTTACGGACCGGGGAGCTGTTTTTT.

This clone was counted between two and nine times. The CDR3 region has the DNA TGTGCCAGCAGCTTAGCGGCCCCCCTTAGCGGGAAGGGGGGGTACAATGAGCAGTTCTTC. Residues: CASSLAAPLSGKGGYNEQFF. The chain has TRBV7-6 and TRBJ2-1; TRBD2 agrees at 8 bases. With 0 bases clipped from V and 4 bases from J, the junction kept 17 bases outside the gene matches. This CDR3 is built from 20 residues. Germline V gene data show CDR1 as SGHVS and CDR2 as FNYEAQ. Based on the CDR3 plus reference TRBV7-6 and TRBJ2-1, the full variable domain is GAGVSQSPRYKVTKRGQDVALRCDPISGHVSLYWYRQALGQGPEFLTYFNYEAQQDKSGLPNDRFSAERPEGSISTLTIQRTEQRDSAMYRCASSLAAPLSGKGGYNEQFFGPGTRLTVL.

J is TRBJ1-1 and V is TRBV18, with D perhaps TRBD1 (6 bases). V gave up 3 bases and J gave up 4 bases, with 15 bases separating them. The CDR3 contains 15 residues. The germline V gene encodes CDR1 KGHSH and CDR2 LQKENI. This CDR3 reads CASSPRGIKGTEAFF. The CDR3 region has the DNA TGTGCCAGCTCACCGAGGGGGATAAAGGGCACTGAAGCTTTCTTT.

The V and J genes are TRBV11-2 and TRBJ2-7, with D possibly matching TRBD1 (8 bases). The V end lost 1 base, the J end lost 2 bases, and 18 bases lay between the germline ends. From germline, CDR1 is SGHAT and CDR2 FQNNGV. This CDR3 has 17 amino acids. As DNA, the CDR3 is TGTGCCAGCAGCTTAGTTCAGGGGGCGGGAGAGCCCTACGAGCAGTACTTC. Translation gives CASSLVQGAGEPYEQYF.

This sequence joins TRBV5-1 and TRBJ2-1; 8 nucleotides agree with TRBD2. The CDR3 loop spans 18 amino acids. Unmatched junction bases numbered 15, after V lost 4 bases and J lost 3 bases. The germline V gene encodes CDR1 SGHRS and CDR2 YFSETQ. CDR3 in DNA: TGCGCCAGCAGCCAGGGACTAGGCGGGAGAGGGAGCTACAATGAGCAGTTCTTC. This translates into CASSQGLGGRGSYNEQFF.

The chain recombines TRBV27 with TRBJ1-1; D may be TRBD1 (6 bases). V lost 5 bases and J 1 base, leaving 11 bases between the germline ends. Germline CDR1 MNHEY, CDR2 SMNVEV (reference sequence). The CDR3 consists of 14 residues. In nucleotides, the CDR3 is TGTGCCAGCAGTCCTCGGACAGCGAACACTGAAGCTTTCTTT. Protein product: CASSPRTANTEAFF.

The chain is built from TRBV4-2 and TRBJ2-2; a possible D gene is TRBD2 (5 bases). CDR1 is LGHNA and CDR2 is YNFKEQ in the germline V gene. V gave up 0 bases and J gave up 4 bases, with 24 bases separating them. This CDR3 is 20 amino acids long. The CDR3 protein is CASSQELPSRRSSGTGELFF. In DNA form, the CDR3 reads TGTGCCAGCAGCCAAGAACTGCCTAGCAGACGGTCTTCGGGCACCGGGGAGCTGTTTTTT.